These 7 T cell receptor beta chains originate from one sample sequenced in a study of cytomegalovirus exposure and HLA in healthy donors (dated by TCRdb to 2015 to 2018). Library preparation was by the immunoSEQ multiplex PCR assay. For the multiplex PCR, a mixture combining 60 forward primers for TCR Vbeta segments and 13 reverse primers for TCR Jbeta segments was used. TCRdb limited this immuneACCESS table to in-frame rearrangements with V and J called. A share of clones is missing; checked studies link under half to unresolved V genes, and the rest is unexplained. This sample holds more than 130,000 clones; around 78% were observed only once. The ten largest clones capture 2.5% to 3% of the sample. The source material was PBMCs. Source of these receptors: a male donor in good health and CMV-seronegative.

J is TRBJ2-2 and V is TRBV7-3; D is possibly TRBD2 (5 bases). The V end was cut by 8 bases, the J end by 1 base, with 14 bases between. Per the germline V gene, CDR1 is SGHTA and CDR2 is FQGTGA. The CDR3 covers 15 residues. The DNA of the CDR3 is TGTGCCAGCCGGTCGAGCGGAATGAACACCGGGGAGCTGTTTTTT. This encodes CASRSSGMNTGELFF.

This chain joins TRBV7-9 and TRBJ1-1; tentatively, D is TRBD1 (5 bases). The CDR3 spans 12 residues. V was pared by 1 base and J by 11 bases, with 11 bases between. The germline gives CDR1 SEHNR, CDR2 FQNEAQ (reference sequence). CDR3 coding DNA: TGTGCCAGCAGCTTAGGATCAGGGTATGCTTTCTTT. The encoded protein is CASSLGSGYAFF.

The chain is built from TRBV5-1 and TRBJ2-1; TRBD2 agrees at 7 bases. This CDR3 spans 13 amino acids. V gave up 0 bases and J gave up 6 bases; unmatched junction bases: 0. Germline V CDR1 and CDR2: SGHRS, YFSETQ. CDR3 DNA sequence: TGCGCCAGCAGCTTGGCTAGCGGCAATGAGCAGTTCTTC. Amino acids: CASSLASGNEQFF.

The rearrangement uses TRBV29-1 and TRBJ2-2, with D perhaps TRBD1 (6 bases). The CDR3 contains 15 residues. V shed 6 bases and J shed 0 bases, with 14 bases lying between them. Germline V gene sequence: CDR1 SQVTM, CDR2 ANQGSEA. The CDR3 protein is CSVETGRPNTGELFF. CDR3 coding DNA: TGCAGCGTGGAGACAGGCCGCCCGAACACCGGGGAGCTGTTTTTT.

J is TRBJ2-5 and V is TRBV7-9, with a tentative D call TRBD1 (6 bases). Germline V gives CDR1 SEHNR, CDR2 FQNEAQ (reference sequence). Trimming cost V 3 bases and J 4 bases, with 9 bases left between them. The CDR3 loop spans 13 amino acids. The CDR3 bases are TGTGCCAGCAGCTTCCCAGGGGCAGAGACCCAGTACTTC. Its translation: CASSFPGAETQYF.

For the CDR3, the DNA is TGTGCCAGCAGCGTCGACACGGGACAGGGGGGTCAGCCCCAGCATTTT. This translates into CASSVDTGQGGQPQHF. This chain connects TRBV5-8 to TRBJ1-5; 11 bases map to TRBD1. Germline CDR1 and CDR2: SGHTS and YDEGEE. The CDR3 has 16 residues. After removal of 4 bases from V and 6 bases from J, the junction contained 9 bases not matched to a gene. The full variable domain, completed using reference TRBV5-8 and TRBJ1-5, is EAGVTQSPTHLIKTRGQQATLRCSPISGHTSVYWYQQALGLGLQFLLWYDEGEERNRGNFPPRFSGRQFPNYSSELNVNALELEDSALYLCASSVDTGQGGQPQHFGDGTRLSIL.

This clone turned up a few times. The chain employs TRBV6-6 and TRBJ2-7, with 11 bases lining up with TRBD1. Trimming cost V 7 bases and J 5 bases; bases outside gene matches: 13. CDR3 length: 16 residues. CDR1 is MNHNY and CDR2 is SVGAGI in the germline V gene (reference sequence). Here the CDR3 reads CASKLSSGQGADEQYF. CDR3 bases: TGTGCCAGCAAGTTAAGCTCCGGACAGGGGGCCGACGAGCAGTACTTC.